Presented here are 9 T cell receptor beta chains from one specimen sequenced in a study of cytomegalovirus exposure and HLA in healthy donors. Method: immunoSEQ multiplex PCR; TCRdb's copy keeps in-frame clones and lacks some. In the table there are about 160,000 clones, approximately 89% of which are singletons. The sequencing sample was made of PBMCs. The source is a woman aged 18-30 years in good health and CMV-seropositive.

The chain has TRBV19 and TRBJ2-1; 10 nucleotides align to TRBD2. This CDR3 has 18 amino acids. J gave up 1 base and V 5 bases, and 11 bases lay outside the gene matches. Germline V gene sequence: CDR1 LNHDA, CDR2 SQIVND (reference sequence). CDR3 amino acids: CASSFRTSGGGSYNEQFF. The DNA for the CDR3 is TGTGCCAGTAGTTTCCGGACTAGCGGAGGAGGATCCTACAATGAGCAGTTCTTC. The full variable domain, its missing parts supplied by reference TRBV19 and TRBJ2-1, is DGGITQSPKYLFRKEGQNVTLSCEQNLNHDAMYWYRQDPGQGLRLIYYSQIVNDFQKGDIAEGYSVSREKKESFPLTVTSAQKNPTAFYLCASSFRTSGGGSYNEQFFGPGTRLTVL.

The chain couples TRBV5-4 to TRBJ1-4; unclear D gene. V was shortened by 4 bases and J by 8 bases, with 12 bases between the two germline ends. This CDR3 is built from 13 residues. The germline V gene encodes CDR1 SGHNT and CDR2 YYREEE (reference sequence). The chain's CDR3 is CASSEGRSEKLFF. The CDR3 DNA follows: TGTGCCAGCAGCGAGGGCAGGAGCGAAAAACTGTTTTTT.

This chain connects TRBV27 to TRBJ2-7; unclear D gene. The CDR3 runs 14 residues. Germline CDR1 is MNHEY and CDR2 is SMNVEV (reference sequence). The V gene lost 6 bases and the J gene lost 5 bases, with 17 bases spanning the gap. CDR3 loop: CASSTLVPGHEQYF. The CDR3 nucleotides are TGTGCCAGCAGCACGCTTGTCCCTGGCCACGAGCAGTACTTC.

This chain uses TRBV10-1 with TRBJ1-2, with a tentative D call TRBD1 (6 bases). Germline V gene sequence: CDR1 WNHNN, CDR2 SYGVQD (reference sequence). With 7 bases removed from V and 5 bases from J, the gap between germline ends came to 17 bases. There are 14 residues in the CDR3. The CDR3 coding sequence is TGCGCCAGCACCGGCGGATTCACAGGGTATGGCTACACCTTC. Amino acid sequence: CASTGGFTGYGYTF.

The chain is built from TRBV5-6 and TRBJ2-5; 8 bases match TRBD1. This CDR3 is built from 14 residues. Germline V gene lookup returns CDR1 SGHDT and CDR2 YYEEEE. The V and J ends lost 4 bases and 5 bases, in that order; junction bases with no gene match: 7. The CDR3 DNA follows: TGTGCCAGCAGCCTGGACAGGGCTAGGGAGACCCAGTACTTC. It encodes CASSLDRARETQYF.

The chain's CDR3 is CASSLQDGTGDATNEKLFF. DNA for the CDR3: TGCGCCAGCAGCCTCCAAGACGGGACAGGGGATGCAACTAATGAAAAACTGTTTTTT. This sequence joins TRBV4-1 and TRBJ1-4; TRBD1 matches at 10 bases. The V gene end was trimmed by 4 bases and the J gene end by 0 bases; junction bases not matched to a gene: 11. CDR3 size: 19 residues. Germline CDR1 and CDR2: MGHRA and YSYEKL.

The V gene is TRBV4-2, the J gene TRBJ1-5, with 9 bases that match TRBD1. The CDR3 sequence is 18 residues long. Germline values: CDR1 LGHNA, CDR2 YNFKEQ. V shed 0 bases, J shed 2 bases, and the junction held 8 bases outside the gene matches. This chain's CDR3 is CASSQDGRGTGRNQPQHF. Here the CDR3 DNA reads TGTGCCAGCAGCCAAGATGGACGCGGGACAGGGCGCAATCAGCCCCAGCATTTT.

The rearrangement uses TRBV4-2 and TRBJ2-2, with TRBD1 identical over 9 bases. Germline assignment: CDR1 LGHNA and CDR2 YNFKEQ. The CDR3 length is 15 residues. After removal of 1 base from V and 6 bases from J, the junction contained 3 bases not matched to a gene. The CDR3 DNA is TGTGCCAGCAGCCAAGGGACAGGGGATGCCGGGGAGCTGTTTTTT. Its protein is CASSQGTGDAGELFF.

V and J are TRBV19 and TRBJ2-4; D call uncertain. V shed 0 bases and J shed 1 base, with 13 bases lying between them. CDR3 length equals 17 residues. The germline V gene encodes CDR1 LNHDA and CDR2 SQIVND (reference sequence). CDR3 residues: CASSIDPRPMAKNIQYF. CDR3 nucleotides: TGTGCCAGTAGTATAGATCCCAGGCCTATGGCCAAAAACATTCAGTACTTC.